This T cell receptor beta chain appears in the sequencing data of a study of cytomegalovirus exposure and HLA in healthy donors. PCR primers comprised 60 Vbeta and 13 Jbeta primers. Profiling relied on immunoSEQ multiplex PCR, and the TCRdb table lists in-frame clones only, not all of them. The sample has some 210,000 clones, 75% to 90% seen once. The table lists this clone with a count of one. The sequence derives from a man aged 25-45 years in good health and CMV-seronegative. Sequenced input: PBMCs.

For the CDR3, the DNA is TGTGCCAGCAGCGTAGGACAGGGTACCAACAATGAGCAGTTCTTC. Translation gives CASSVGQGTNNEQFF. This chain connects TRBV9 to TRBJ2-1, with TRBD1 matching 7 bases. After removal of 0 bases from V and 5 bases from J, the junction contained 5 bases not matched to a gene. The CDR3 spans 15 residues. The germline gives CDR1 SGDLS, CDR2 YYNGEE.